The text below deals with one T cell receptor beta chain. Its antigen is not known. CD45RO negativity and positive selection for CCR7 defined naive CD8 cells, a population that excluded terminally differentiated effector memory CD45RA+ cells. Germline lookup yields CDR1 MNHEY and CDR2 SMNVEV (reference sequence). Trimming cost V 1 base and J 2 bases; bases outside gene matches: 5. There are 16 residues in the CDR3. This entry belongs to a study of shared clonotypes between healthy human individuals. Study results and limitations: Naive subsets generally had larger estimated richness than memory subsets. Several donors held roughly 5% of naive CD4 clonotypes in common.

The protocol was immunoSEQ multiplex PCR, while the TCRdb copy is restricted to in-frame clones and leaves out a portion. The repertoire includes about 2.1 million clones, 90% to 95% of them detected once, and 1.7% sits in the top ten. This TCR was recovered from a man between 18 and 35 years old in good health. Some clones in this sample may be carry-over from other donors' samples. The chain links TRBV27 to TRBJ2-1; TRBD2 matches at 7 bases. Sequencing was performed on naive CD8+ T cells from PBMCs. CDR3 region: CASSLLGGSTYNEQFF. The CDR3, as DNA: TGTGCCAGCAGTTTATTGGGCGGGAGCACCTACAATGAGCAGTTCTTC.